The T cell receptor (beta chain) under discussion was sequenced for a study of shared clonotypes between healthy human individuals. Study-wide findings and caveats: Only blood was sampled; tissue repertoires likely differ.

Concerning this clone itself: The target antigen is unknown. This CDR3 is also generated by other DNA sequences in the sample.

Trimming pared 0 bases from V and 0 bases from J, leaving 9 bases between. The CDR3 extends over 15 amino acids. Germline assignment: CDR1 SGDLS and CDR2 YYNGEE. Assay runs were performed at deep level. What was sequenced on ten immunoSEQ deep assay plates was unsorted PBMC DNA. Using immunoSEQ multiplex PCR, the repertoire was profiled, and TCRdb retains in-frame clones only, with some absent. The data show about 470,000 clones, 75% to 85% seen once. The origin of this receptor is a woman between 40 and 50 years old in good health. Some clones in this sample may be carry-over from other donors' samples. The specimen sequenced was PBMCs. V gene TRBV9 combines with J gene TRBJ1-2; D gene ambiguous. CDR3 sequence: CASSVGGSSNYGYTF. The CDR3 nucleotides read TGTGCCAGCAGCGTAGGAGGCAGTTCTAACTATGGCTACACCTTC.